These T cell receptor beta chains were read from a single sample in a study of cytomegalovirus exposure and HLA in healthy donors. Sequencing was performed with immunoSEQ multiplex PCR; in TCRdb, only in-frame clones are kept and a portion is missing. Among about 200,000 clones listed, around four fifths were seen once. Sequencing input: PBMCs. These receptors came from a woman between 18 and 29 years old in good health and CMV-seronegative. Both conserved end residues are part of each CDR3. Fields, in order: clone size, J gene, D gene, V gene, CDR3 length, CDR3 DNA, CDR3 protein. D genes are given only for firm matches. Only part of the rows carry a size: once, few, many, or a class if the clone is expanded.

-,TRBJ2-7,-,TRBV5-6,11,TGTGCCAGCAGCTTGTCTCGCGAGCAGTACTTC,CASSLSREQYF
-,TRBJ2-7,-,TRBV5-1,14,TGCGCCAGCAGCTTGGGGGAGCGCACCTACGAGCAGTACTTC,CASSLGERTYEQYF
-,TRBJ2-3,-,TRBV20-1,11,TGCAGTGCGGGGGAGTCAGATACGCAGTATTTT,CSAGESDTQYF
-,TRBJ2-7,TRBD1,TRBV4-1,15,TGCGCCAGCAGCCGAACAGGGGTTGAACCCTACGAGCAGTACTTC,CASSRTGVEPYEQYF
-,TRBJ1-2,-,TRBV5-1,14,TGCGCCAGTAGCTTGGGGTCAGGGAGGTATGGCTACACCTTC,CASSLGSGRYGYTF
-,TRBJ2-1,TRBD1,TRBV2,15,TGTGCCAGCAGTGACGACAGGGGGGGTTACAATGAGCAGTTCTTC,CASSDDRGGYNEQFF
-,TRBJ1-2,TRBD1,TRBV9,14,TGTGCCAGCAGCGAGGGACAGGCGCTGGAGAGCTACACCTTC,CASSEGQALESYTF
once,TRBJ2-1,TRBD2,TRBV5-1,17,TGCGCCAGCAGCTTGCTGTCGGCTAGCGGGAGTCGGAATGAGCAGTTCTTC,CASSLLSASGSRNEQFF
once,TRBJ1-6,-,TRBV19,15,TGTGCCAGTAGTATTCGTGACAAGCCTAATTCACCCCTCCACTTT,CASSIRDKPNSPLHF
-,TRBJ2-2,TRBD1,TRBV12-5,16,TGTGCTAGTGCCGCACCCAGGACAGGGGACACCGGGGAGCTGTTTTTT,CASAAPRTGDTGELFF
-,TRBJ2-5,TRBD2,TRBV5-1,16,TGCGCCAGCAGCTTCCCGCCTCTAGCGGGGGTAGAGACCCAGTACTTC,CASSFPPLAGVETQYF
once,TRBJ2-5,-,TRBV5-1,15,TGCGCCAGCAGCTTAGGACCCTTCTCCGCAAAGACCCAGTACTTC,CASSLGPFSAKTQYF
-,TRBJ1-5,-,TRBV10-2,14,TGCGCCAGCAGTGGAGGGGGGGCGGTTCAGCCCCAGCATTTT,CASSGGGAVQPQHF
-,TRBJ2-3,TRBD2,TRBV27,17,TGTGCCAGCAGTTTGCATACTAGCGGTACTAGCACAGATACGCAGTATTTT,CASSLHTSGTSTDTQYF
-,TRBJ1-4,TRBD1,TRBV30,15,TGTGCCTGGAGCGTACAACAGGGGAGGGGTGAAAAACTGTTTTTT,CAWSVQQGRGEKLFF
few,TRBJ2-7,TRBD2,TRBV30,12,TGTGCCTGGCGGGGGGGTAGCTACGAGCAGTACTTC,CAWRGGSYEQYF
-,TRBJ2-2,TRBD2,TRBV11-2,19,TGTGCCAGCAGCCCCTCTGCCTCCAGCGGGGGCACGAACACCGGGGAGCTGTTTTTT,CASSPSASSGGTNTGELFF
few,TRBJ1-5,-,TRBV19,12,TGTGCCAGTAGTATTGGGGGCCAGCCCCAGCATTTT,CASSIGGQPQHF
-,TRBJ2-1,TRBD1,TRBV11-2,15,TGTGCCAGCAGCTTGAAGGGACAGGGGAACAATGAGCAGTTCTTC,CASSLKGQGNNEQFF
-,TRBJ2-1,TRBD2,TRBV9,15,TGTGCCAGCAGCGTAGGCGGGGGGCAAAACAATGAGCAGTTCTTC,CASSVGGGQNNEQFF
-,TRBJ2-3,-,TRBV7-2,13,TGTGCCAGCAGCAGAGCCCCTACAGATACGCAGTATTTT,CASSRAPTDTQYF
-,TRBJ2-6,-,TRBV9,13,TGTGCCAGCAGCCGACCTGGGGCCAACGTCCTGACTTTC,CASSRPGANVLTF
-,TRBJ1-1,-,TRBV30,12,TGTGCCTGGATGGAAGGGGGCACTGAAGCTTTCTTT,CAWMEGGTEAFF
-,TRBJ1-2,TRBD1,TRBV28,14,TGTGCCAGCAGTTTAATAGGGACAGACTATGGCTACACCTTC,CASSLIGTDYGYTF
-,TRBJ1-1,-,TRBV30,15,TGTGCCTGGAGTGTACGGGGAGGAGGCTGGACTGAAGCTTTCTTT,CAWSVRGGGWTEAFF
-,TRBJ2-3,-,TRBV27,13,TGTGCCATTCGAGGTGCGTCGGGAGATACGCAGTATTTT,CAIRGASGDTQYF
-,TRBJ2-3,TRBD1,TRBV5-1,13,TGCGCCAGCAGGACAGGGGTCACAGATACGCAGTATTTT,CASRTGVTDTQYF
-,TRBJ2-2,-,TRBV27,15,TGTGCCAGCAGGACTGGGAGCGGGAACACCGGGGAGCTGTTTTTT,CASRTGSGNTGELFF
-,TRBJ1-5,-,TRBV4-2,16,TGTGCCAGCAGCCAAGGAAGCCCGGCCGGAGGTCAGCCCCAGCATTTT,CASSQGSPAGGQPQHF
-,TRBJ1-5,-,TRBV15,15,TGTGCCACCAGCAGTTTCCGGGACGTTGATCAGCCCCAGCATTTT,CATSSFRDVDQPQHF
-,TRBJ1-2,-,TRBV18,13,TGTGCCAGCTCACCAGTGGAAGTCTATGGCTACACCTTC,CASSPVEVYGYTF
-,TRBJ2-2,TRBD1,TRBV11-2,15,TGTGCCAGCAGCCTACAGGGACAGGGCGCCGGGGAGCTGTTTTTT,CASSLQGQGAGELFF
few,TRBJ1-2,-,TRBV18,13,TGTGCCAGCTCACCACAGGGGTCGGATGGCTACACCTTC,CASSPQGSDGYTF
-,TRBJ2-1,TRBD2,TRBV6-1,15,TGTGCCAGCAGTGACTCTAGCGGAGCCTACAATGAGCAGTTCTTC,CASSDSSGAYNEQFF
-,TRBJ2-1,-,TRBV11-2,15,TGTGCCAGCAGCCGGGGGTCTGTCCCCTACAATGAGCAGTTCTTC,CASSRGSVPYNEQFF
-,TRBJ2-5,-,TRBV29-1,11,TGCAGCGCCCCGCGCGGAGAGACCCAGTACTTC,CSAPRGETQYF
-,TRBJ2-7,TRBD2,TRBV5-1,15,TGCGCCAGCAGCACGGGTTCAGCGGGGCCCTACGAGCAGTACTTC,CASSTGSAGPYEQYF
once,TRBJ2-1,TRBD1,TRBV2,14,TGTGCCAGCAGAGGCATGACAGGGGCATATGAGCAGTTCTTC,CASRGMTGAYEQFF
-,TRBJ1-1,-,TRBV5-6,13,TGTGCCAGCAGCCCAGGATGGAACACTGAAGCTTTCTTT,CASSPGWNTEAFF
-,TRBJ2-7,TRBD2,TRBV5-1,15,TGCGCCAGCAGGACCGGGACTAGCGGCGCCTACGAGCAGTACTTC,CASRTGTSGAYEQYF
-,TRBJ1-1,-,TRBV15,18,TGTGCCACCAGCAGAGGGACACAGGGACCCTTGGATCGTGAGAGAGCTTTCTTT,CATSRGTQGPLDRERAFF
once,TRBJ2-7,-,TRBV5-1,15,TGCGCCAGCAGCTTGGGGTTAGGCTACCTCTACGAGCAGTACTTC,CASSLGLGYLYEQYF
-,TRBJ2-2,TRBD1,TRBV19,16,TGTGCCAGTAGTAGACAGGGACACACGAACACCGGGGAGCTGTTTTTT,CASSRQGHTNTGELFF
once,TRBJ2-1,TRBD2,TRBV19,15,TGTGCCAGTAGTATAACTGCGGGGGCCTACAATGAGCAGTTCTTC,CASSITAGAYNEQFF
-,TRBJ2-5,-,TRBV18,14,TGTGCCAGCTCATACAACAGTAACCAAGAGACCCAGTACTTC,CASSYNSNQETQYF
-,TRBJ1-2,-,TRBV30,12,TGTGCCTGGAGTGTACTGGGCCTCGGCTACACCTTC,CAWSVLGLGYTF
-,TRBJ2-1,TRBD2,TRBV29-1,14,TGCAGCGTTGAAAAGCGGGGGGGCTCACGAGAGCAGTTCTTC,CSVEKRGGSREQFF
-,TRBJ2-3,TRBD1,TRBV5-4,16,TGTGCCAGCAGATCCGCCGGGACAGGCTACACAGATACGCAGTATTTT,CASRSAGTGYTDTQYF
-,TRBJ2-7,-,TRBV5-1,13,TGCGCCAGCAGCTTCGACGGGTTTTACGAGCAGTACTTC,CASSFDGFYEQYF
few,TRBJ1-2,-,TRBV10-3,11,TGTGCCATCGGGGACGGCTATGGCTACACCTTC,CAIGDGYGYTF
-,TRBJ1-3,-,TRBV9,15,TGTGCCAGCAGCGTATCGTCGACCTCTGGAAACACCATATATTTT,CASSVSSTSGNTIYF
-,TRBJ1-4,-,TRBV7-9,14,TGTGCCAGCAGCTTACGCCCGGGCAATGAAAAACTGTTTTTT,CASSLRPGNEKLFF
-,TRBJ2-2,TRBD2,TRBV9,15,TGTGCCAGCAGCGTGAGCGGGGGGGCCACCGGGGAGCTGTTTTTT,CASSVSGGATGELFF
-,TRBJ1-4,-,TRBV5-5,13,TGTGCCAGCAGCTTGGACCCGTTGGAGAAACTGTTTTTT,CASSLDPLEKLFF
-,TRBJ2-1,-,TRBV27,15,TGTGCCAGCAGTTTCCGGGACAACTCCTTTCTGGAGCAGTTCTTC,CASSFRDNSFLEQFF
-,TRBJ1-1,-,TRBV11-2,15,TGTGCCAGCAGCTTATGGTCGGGGAGGGGTACTGAAGCTTTCTTT,CASSLWSGRGTEAFF
-,TRBJ2-5,-,TRBV11-1,15,TGTGCCAGCAGCTTGATGACAGGCCCCCAAGAGACCCAGTACTTC,CASSLMTGPQETQYF